The rows below give T cell receptor beta chains drawn from one sample of a study of T cell responses to AZD1222 COVID-19 vaccine. Only in-frame clones appear in the TCRdb table, and some are missing; sequencing was by immunoSEQ multiplex PCR. The sample lists 130,000 or so clones, 90% to 95% occurring once. The specimen was peripheral blood, collected on day 0 of MenACWY control vaccination. These receptors were taken from an adult in good health. Both conserved end residues are part of each CDR3. A D gene is named only where the DNA matches it firmly. Clone size is not always given. Where it is, it says once, few, many or a class for expanded clones.

TRBJ2-2	NA	NA	TRBV6-5	CASREGNTGELFF	TGTGCCAGCAGGGAGGGAAACACCGGGGAGCTGTTTTTT
TRBJ1-1	NA	TRBD1	TRBV11-2	CASSSSDRGNTEAFF	TGTGCCAGCAGCTCATCAGACAGGGGCAACACTGAAGCTTTCTTT
TRBJ1-1	once	NA	TRBV5-4	CASSLRGLRDTEAFF	TGTGCCAGCAGCTTGCGGGGGCTTCGGGACACTGAAGCTTTCTTT
TRBJ1-2	NA	NA	TRBV18	CASSPARADYGYTF	TGTGCCAGCTCACCAGCGAGGGCGGACTATGGCTACACCTTC
TRBJ2-2	NA	NA	TRBV19	CASSIRLAGELFF	TGTGCCAGTAGTATACGACTAGCCGGGGAGCTGTTTTTT
TRBJ1-1	NA	NA	TRBV20-1	CSARGYTEAFF	TGCAGTGCTAGGGGGTACACTGAAGCTTTCTTT
TRBJ1-2	NA	TRBD1	TRBV9	CASSARDSLSGYTF	TGTGCCAGCAGCGCCCGGGACAGTTTGAGTGGCTACACCTTC
TRBJ1-5	NA	NA	TRBV5-1	CASSLAPANQPQHF	TGCGCCAGCAGCTTGGCCCCGGCCAATCAGCCCCAGCATTTT
TRBJ1-4	NA	NA	TRBV12-5	CASGRGGFGEKLFF	TGTGCTAGTGGCCGGGGGGGATTTGGTGAAAAACTGTTTTTT
TRBJ1-5	once	TRBD1	TRBV4-1	CASSQLVGQGYQPQHF	TGCGCCAGCAGCCAATTAGTCGGACAGGGATATCAGCCCCAGCATTTT
TRBJ1-1	NA	NA	TRBV27	CASSTYMNTEAFF	TGTGCCAGCAGCACATATATGAACACTGAAGCTTTCTTT
TRBJ2-3	NA	TRBD2	TRBV7-3	CASSPPGGSQYF	TGTGCCAGCAGCCCTCCGGGGGGGTCGCAGTATTTT
TRBJ2-6	NA	TRBD1	TRBV7-2	CASSSGTGSGANVLTF	TGTGCCAGCAGCTCCGGGACAGGCTCTGGGGCCAACGTCCTGACTTTC
TRBJ1-2	NA	TRBD1	TRBV2	CASSGAGQGRLGYGYTF	TGTGCCAGCAGTGGGGCCGGACAGGGACGACTAGGGTATGGCTACACCTTC
TRBJ1-2	NA	NA	TRBV29-1	CSVDPGNYGYTF	TGCAGCGTTGATCCGGGCAACTATGGCTACACCTTC
TRBJ1-2	NA	NA	TRBV7-8	CASSLATNYGYTF	TGTGCCAGCAGCTTAGCGACTAACTATGGCTACACCTTC
TRBJ1-5	NA	NA	TRBV6-2/TRBV6-3	CASSYSNRAQPQHF	TGTGCCAGCAGTTACTCGAACCGGGCTCAGCCCCAGCATTTT
TRBJ1-1	once	NA	TRBV27	CATSLLGNTEAFF	TGTGCCACCTCCTTATTGGGAAACACTGAAGCTTTCTTT
TRBJ2-2	NA	TRBD1	TRBV9	CASSPPTLTGIASNTGELFF	TGTGCCAGCAGCCCCCCCACACTGACAGGGATAGCTTCGAACACCGGGGAGCTGTTTTTT
TRBJ1-1	NA	TRBD1	TRBV7-9	CASSLRGQEAFF	TGTGCCAGCAGCTTAAGGGGACAGGAAGCTTTCTTT
TRBJ2-2	NA	TRBD2	TRBV7-3	CASSSIAGGDTGELFF	TGTGCCAGCAGCTCCATAGCGGGAGGGGACACCGGGGAGCTGTTTTTT
TRBJ2-1	once	NA	TRBV2	CASSEGFGNEQFF	TGTGCCAGCAGCGAAGGGTTCGGGAATGAGCAGTTCTTC
TRBJ2-3	NA	NA	TRBV7-2	CASSLWATDTQYF	TGTGCCAGCAGCCTGTGGGCCACAGATACGCAGTATTTT
TRBJ2-3	NA	NA	TRBV4-1	CASSHPRTDTQYF	TGCGCCAGCAGCCACCCCCGTACAGATACGCAGTATTTT
TRBJ2-1	once	NA	TRBV15	CATSGGGDGYNEQFF	TGTGCCACCAGCGGAGGGGGGGACGGATACAATGAGCAGTTCTTC
TRBJ2-7	NA	NA	TRBV2	CASSGRVDSSSFYEQYF	TGTGCCAGCAGTGGGCGGGTAGACTCTTCCTCCTTCTACGAGCAGTACTTC
TRBJ2-3	NA	NA	TRBV24-1	CATSDFRDTQYF	TGTGCCACCAGTGATTTTAGGGATACGCAGTATTTT
TRBJ2-7	NA	NA	TRBV25-1	CASSDQVASSYEQYF	TGTGCCAGCAGTGACCAAGTGGCGAGCTCCTACGAGCAGTACTTC
TRBJ1-1	NA	NA	TRBV11-1	CASTSNTEAFF	TGTGCCAGCACCTCGAACACTGAAGCTTTCTTT
TRBJ1-6	NA	NA	TRBV20-1	CSASTDRVNSPLHF	TGCAGTGCTAGTACCGACAGAGTCAATTCACCCCTCCACTTT
TRBJ1-2	once	NA	TRBV9	CASSVNYGYTF	TGTGCCAGCAGCGTCAACTATGGCTACACCTTC
TRBJ2-3	NA	TRBD2	TRBV4-2	CASSRRTSGTDTQYF	TGTGCCAGCAGCCGCCGGACTAGCGGGACAGATACGCAGTATTTT
TRBJ2-3	NA	NA	TRBV2	CASSSTLSTDTQYF	TGTGCCAGCAGTTCGACGTTATCCACAGATACGCAGTATTTT
TRBJ1-5	NA	TRBD1	TRBV5-1	CASSLRDRGNQPQHF	TGCGCCAGCAGCTTACGGGACAGGGGGAATCAGCCCCAGCATTTT
TRBJ1-1	NA	NA	TRBV19	CASSIDAKGEAFF	TGTGCCAGTAGTATAGACGCAAAGGGAGAAGCTTTCTTT
TRBJ2-7	NA	NA	TRBV12-5	CASGFGQLEVEQYF	TGTGCTAGTGGTTTTGGACAGTTAGAGGTAGAGCAGTACTTC
TRBJ2-1	once	TRBD2	TRBV9	CASSVFGSGGPEQFF	TGTGCCAGCAGCGTATTCGGTAGCGGGGGGCCTGAGCAGTTCTTC
TRBJ1-1	NA	NA	TRBV7-3	CASSLQGENTEAFF	TGTGCCAGCAGCTTACAGGGTGAGAACACTGAAGCTTTCTTT
TRBJ1-1	NA	NA	TRBV19	CASSLRQVTEAFF	TGTGCCAGTAGTCTACGACAGGTAACTGAAGCTTTCTTT
TRBJ1-1	NA	NA	TRBV4-2	CASSQVRQSNTEAFF	TGTGCCAGCAGCCAAGTTCGACAGTCGAACACTGAAGCTTTCTTT
TRBJ2-7	once	NA	TRBV6-5	CASSYSRGATDEQYF	TGTGCCAGCAGTTACTCACGGGGGGCCACGGACGAGCAGTACTTC
TRBJ1-6	NA	NA	TRBV7-2	CASSAQGYNSPLHF	TGTGCCAGCAGCGCACAGGGTTATAATTCACCCCTCCACTTT
TRBJ2-6	NA	NA	TRBV9	CASSPGLLLDGAPAGANVLTF	TGTGCCAGCAGCCCTGGTCTGCTCCTTGACGGGGCCCCTGCTGGGGCCAACGTCCTGACTTTC
TRBJ1-4	NA	TRBD1	TRBV5-1	CASSLRQGRDGGLFF	TGCGCCAGCAGCCTTCGACAGGGCCGGGATGGTGGACTGTTTTTT
TRBJ2-1	NA	NA	TRBV14	CASSSRLGNEQFF	TGTGCCAGCAGCTCGCGACTCGGGAATGAGCAGTTCTTC
TRBJ1-3	NA	TRBD1	TRBV28	CASSRYRGNSGNTIYF	TGTGCCAGCAGTCGGTACAGGGGAAACTCTGGAAACACCATATATTTT